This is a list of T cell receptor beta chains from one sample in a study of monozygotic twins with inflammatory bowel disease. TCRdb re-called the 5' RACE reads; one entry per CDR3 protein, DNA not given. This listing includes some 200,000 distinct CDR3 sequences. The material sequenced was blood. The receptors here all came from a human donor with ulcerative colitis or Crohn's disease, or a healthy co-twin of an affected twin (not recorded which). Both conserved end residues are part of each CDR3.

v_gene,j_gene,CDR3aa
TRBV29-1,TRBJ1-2,CSVATGGYGYTF
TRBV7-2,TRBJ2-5,CASSLVANQETQYF
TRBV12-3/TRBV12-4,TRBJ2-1,CASSLLPRDIRYNEQFF
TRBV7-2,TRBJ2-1,CASSLEGLAPYNEQFF
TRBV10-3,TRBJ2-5,CAIGSGTTRQETQYF
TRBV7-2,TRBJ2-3,CASSLEDTQYF
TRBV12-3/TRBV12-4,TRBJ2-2,CASTMGGNTGELFF
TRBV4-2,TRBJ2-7,CASSQEELAYEQYF
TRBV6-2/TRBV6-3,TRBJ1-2,CASIKSGRESYGYTF
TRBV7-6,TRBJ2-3,CASSPRAGTDTQYF
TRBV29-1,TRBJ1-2,CSVDPTGYGYTF
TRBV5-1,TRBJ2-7,CASSLDSGGSEQYF
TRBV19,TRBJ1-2,CASSIVAGSNYGYTF
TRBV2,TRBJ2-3,CASRLGGDTQYF
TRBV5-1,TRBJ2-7,CASSSNPGLGSYEQYF
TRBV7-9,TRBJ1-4,CASIPPGPEKLFF
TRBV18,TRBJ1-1,CASSPGENTEAFF
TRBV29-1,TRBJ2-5,CSVEQGGKTQYF
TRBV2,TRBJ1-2,CASSKERGAGGAQRDGYTF
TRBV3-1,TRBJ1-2,CASSQEPLLRQKGYTF
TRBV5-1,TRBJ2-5,CASSLEATGGQETQYF
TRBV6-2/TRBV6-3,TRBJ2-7,CASSYLDGYEQYF
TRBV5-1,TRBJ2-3,CASSVRTVASTDTQYF
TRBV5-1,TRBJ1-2,CASSLQGNGYTF